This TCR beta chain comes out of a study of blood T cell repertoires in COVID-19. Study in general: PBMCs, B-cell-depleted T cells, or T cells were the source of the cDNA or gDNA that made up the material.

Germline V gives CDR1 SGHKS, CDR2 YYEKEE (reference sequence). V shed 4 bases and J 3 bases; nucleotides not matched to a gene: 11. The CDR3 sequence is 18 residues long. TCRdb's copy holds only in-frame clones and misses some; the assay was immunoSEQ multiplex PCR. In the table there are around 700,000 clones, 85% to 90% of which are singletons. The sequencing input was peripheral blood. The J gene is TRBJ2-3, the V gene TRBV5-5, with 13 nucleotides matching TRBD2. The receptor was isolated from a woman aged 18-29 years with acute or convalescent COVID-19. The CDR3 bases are TGTGCCAGCAGCCCTCCCTTCCCGACTAGCGGGGGGACAGATACGCAGTATTTT. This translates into CASSPPFPTSGGTDTQYF.